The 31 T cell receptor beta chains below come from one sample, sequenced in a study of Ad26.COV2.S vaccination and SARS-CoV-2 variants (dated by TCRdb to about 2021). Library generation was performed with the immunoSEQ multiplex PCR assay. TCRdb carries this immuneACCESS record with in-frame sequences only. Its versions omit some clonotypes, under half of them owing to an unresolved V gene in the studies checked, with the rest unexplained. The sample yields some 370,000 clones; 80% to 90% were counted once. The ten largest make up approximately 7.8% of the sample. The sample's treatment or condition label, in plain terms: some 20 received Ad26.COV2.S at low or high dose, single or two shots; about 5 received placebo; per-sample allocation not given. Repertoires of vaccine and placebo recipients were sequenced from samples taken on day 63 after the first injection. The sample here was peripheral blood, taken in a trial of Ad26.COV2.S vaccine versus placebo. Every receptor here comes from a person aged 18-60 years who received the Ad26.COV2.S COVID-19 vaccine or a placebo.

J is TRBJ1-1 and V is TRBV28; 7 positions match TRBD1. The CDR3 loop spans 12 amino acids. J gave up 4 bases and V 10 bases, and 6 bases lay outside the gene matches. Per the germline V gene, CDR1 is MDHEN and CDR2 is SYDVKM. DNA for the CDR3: TGTGCCACCGCCGACAGGGTCACTGAAGCTTTCTTT. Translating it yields CATADRVTEAFF. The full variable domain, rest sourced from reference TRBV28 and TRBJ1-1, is DVKVTQSSRYLVKRTGEKVFLECVQDMDHENMFWYRQDPGLGLRLIYFSYDVKMKEKGDIPEGYSVSREKKERFSLILESASTNQTSMYLCATADRVTEAFFGQGTRLTVV.

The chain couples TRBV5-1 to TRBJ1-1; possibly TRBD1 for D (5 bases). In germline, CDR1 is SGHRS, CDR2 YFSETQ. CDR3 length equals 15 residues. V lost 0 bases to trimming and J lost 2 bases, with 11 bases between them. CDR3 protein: CASSLGVGHNTEAFF. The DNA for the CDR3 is TGCGCCAGCAGCTTGGGGGTTGGACACAACACTGAAGCTTTCTTT.

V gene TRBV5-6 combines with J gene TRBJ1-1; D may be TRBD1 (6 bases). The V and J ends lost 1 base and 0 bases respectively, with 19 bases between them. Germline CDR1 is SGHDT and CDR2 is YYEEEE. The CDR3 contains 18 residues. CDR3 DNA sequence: TGTGCCAGCAGCTTGTACGGACCGCCGGGACAACTGAACACTGAAGCTTTCTTT. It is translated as CASSLYGPPGQLNTEAFF.

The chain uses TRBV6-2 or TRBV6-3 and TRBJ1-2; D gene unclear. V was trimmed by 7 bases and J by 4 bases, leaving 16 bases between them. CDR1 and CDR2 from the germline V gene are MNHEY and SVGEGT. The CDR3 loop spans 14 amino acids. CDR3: CASTPLSLVYGYTF. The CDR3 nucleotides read TGTGCCAGCACCCCCTTGTCGTTGGTCTATGGCTACACCTTC.

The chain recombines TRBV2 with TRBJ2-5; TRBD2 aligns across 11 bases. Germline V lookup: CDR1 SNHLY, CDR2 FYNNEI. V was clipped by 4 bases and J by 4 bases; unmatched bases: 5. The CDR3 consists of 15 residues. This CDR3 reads CASSVPLAGGETQYF. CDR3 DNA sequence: TGTGCCAGCAGTGTACCTCTAGCGGGAGGAGAGACCCAGTACTTC.

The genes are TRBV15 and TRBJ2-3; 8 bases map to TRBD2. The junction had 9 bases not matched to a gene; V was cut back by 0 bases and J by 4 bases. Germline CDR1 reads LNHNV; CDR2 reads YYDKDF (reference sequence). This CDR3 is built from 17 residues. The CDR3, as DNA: TGTGCCACCAGCAGAGATTGGGCGGGGGGTGGAGCAGATACGCAGTATTTT. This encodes CATSRDWAGGGADTQYF.

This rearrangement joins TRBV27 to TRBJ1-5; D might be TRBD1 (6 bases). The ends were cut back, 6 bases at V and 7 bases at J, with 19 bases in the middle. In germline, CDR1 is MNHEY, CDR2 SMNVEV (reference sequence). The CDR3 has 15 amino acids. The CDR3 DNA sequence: TGTGCCAGCAGGGCAGGGGCGAGGGTGCGACAGCCCCAGCATTTT. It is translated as CASRAGARVRQPQHF.

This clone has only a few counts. The CDR3 here is CATRPYRDNQPQHF. In DNA, the CDR3 is TGTGCCACCAGACCTTACAGGGACAATCAGCCCCAGCATTTT. The rearrangement joins TRBV15 to TRBJ1-5; D is possibly TRBD1 (6 bases). CDR1 and CDR2 from the germline V gene are LNHNV and YYDKDF (reference sequence). This CDR3 contains 14 residues. V was shortened by 6 bases and J by 3 bases, with 12 bases between the two germline ends.

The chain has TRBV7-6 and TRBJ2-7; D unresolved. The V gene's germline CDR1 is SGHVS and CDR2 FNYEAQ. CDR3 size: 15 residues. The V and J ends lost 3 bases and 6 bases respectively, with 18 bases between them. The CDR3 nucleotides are TGTGCCAGCAGCTTTTCGGCCCAGAGCCCTCGCGAGCAGTACTTC. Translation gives CASSFSAQSPREQYF.

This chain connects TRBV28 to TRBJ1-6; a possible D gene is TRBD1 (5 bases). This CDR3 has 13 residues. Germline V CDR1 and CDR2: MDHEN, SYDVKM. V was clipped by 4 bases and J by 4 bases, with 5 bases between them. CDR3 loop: CASSSGYNSPLHF. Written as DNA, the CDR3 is TGTGCCAGCAGTTCAGGGTATAATTCACCCCTCCACTTT.

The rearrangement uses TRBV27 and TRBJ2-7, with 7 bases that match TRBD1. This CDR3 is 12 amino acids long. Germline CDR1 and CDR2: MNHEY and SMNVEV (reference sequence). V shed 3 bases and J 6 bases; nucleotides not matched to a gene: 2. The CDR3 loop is CASSFGTAEQYF. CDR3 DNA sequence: TGTGCCAGCAGTTTCGGGACAGCCGAGCAGTACTTC.

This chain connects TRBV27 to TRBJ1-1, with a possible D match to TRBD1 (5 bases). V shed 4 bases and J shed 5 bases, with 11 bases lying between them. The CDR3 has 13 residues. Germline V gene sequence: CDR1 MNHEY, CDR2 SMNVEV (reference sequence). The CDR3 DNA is TGTGCCAGCAGTTACAAGGGGCGGACTGAAGCTTTCTTT. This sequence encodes CASSYKGRTEAFF.

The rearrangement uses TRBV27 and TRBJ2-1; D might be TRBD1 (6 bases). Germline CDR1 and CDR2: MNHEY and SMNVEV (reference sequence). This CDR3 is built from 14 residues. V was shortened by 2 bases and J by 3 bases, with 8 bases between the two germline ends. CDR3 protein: CASSLGGGYNEQFF. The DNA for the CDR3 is TGTGCCAGCAGTTTAGGGGGCGGCTACAATGAGCAGTTCTTC.

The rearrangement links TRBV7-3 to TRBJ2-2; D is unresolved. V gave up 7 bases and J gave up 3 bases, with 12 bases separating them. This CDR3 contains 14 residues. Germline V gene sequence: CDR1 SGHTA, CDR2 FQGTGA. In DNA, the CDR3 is TGTGCCAGCACCTCCCTATCTGACACCGGGGAGCTGTTTTTT. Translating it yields CASTSLSDTGELFF.

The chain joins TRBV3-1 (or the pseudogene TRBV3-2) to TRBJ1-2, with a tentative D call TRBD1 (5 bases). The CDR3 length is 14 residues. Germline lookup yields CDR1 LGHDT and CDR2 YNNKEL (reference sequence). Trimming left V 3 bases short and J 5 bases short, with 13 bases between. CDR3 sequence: CASSQRDLDYGYTF. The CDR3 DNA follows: TGTGCCAGCAGCCAGCGGGACCTTGATTATGGCTACACCTTC.

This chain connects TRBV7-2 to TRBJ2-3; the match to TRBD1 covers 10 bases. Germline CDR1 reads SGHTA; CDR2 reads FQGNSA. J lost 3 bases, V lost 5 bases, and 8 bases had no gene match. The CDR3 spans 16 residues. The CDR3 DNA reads TGTGCCAGCAGCCGCGCGGGACAGGGGCTGACAGATACGCAGTATTTT. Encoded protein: CASSRAGQGLTDTQYF.

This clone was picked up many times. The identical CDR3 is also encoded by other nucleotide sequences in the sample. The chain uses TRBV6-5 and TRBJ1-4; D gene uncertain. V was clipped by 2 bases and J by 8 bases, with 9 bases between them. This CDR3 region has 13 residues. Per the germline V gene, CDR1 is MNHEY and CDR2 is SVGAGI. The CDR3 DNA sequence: TGTGCCAGCAGTTACCGGGGAGGCGAAAAACTGTTTTTT. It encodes CASSYRGGEKLFF.

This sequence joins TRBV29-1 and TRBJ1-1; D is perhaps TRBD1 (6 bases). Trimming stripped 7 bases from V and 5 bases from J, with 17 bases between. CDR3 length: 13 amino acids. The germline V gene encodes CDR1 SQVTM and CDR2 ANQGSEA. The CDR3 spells CSAGGGGKTEAFF. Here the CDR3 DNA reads TGCAGCGCTGGCGGGGGGGGCAAGACTGAAGCTTTCTTT.

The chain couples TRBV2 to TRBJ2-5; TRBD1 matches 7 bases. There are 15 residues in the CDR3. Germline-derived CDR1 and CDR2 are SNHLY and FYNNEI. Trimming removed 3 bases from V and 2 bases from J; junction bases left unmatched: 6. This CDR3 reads CASSDWGTVQETQYF. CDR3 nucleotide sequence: TGTGCCAGCAGTGATTGGGGGACAGTTCAAGAGACCCAGTACTTC.

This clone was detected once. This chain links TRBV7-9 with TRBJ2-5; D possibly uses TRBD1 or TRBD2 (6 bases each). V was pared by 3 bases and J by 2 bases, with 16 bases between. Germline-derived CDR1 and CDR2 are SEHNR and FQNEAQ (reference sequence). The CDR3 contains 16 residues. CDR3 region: CASSLGAGSGQETQYF. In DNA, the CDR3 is TGTGCCAGCAGCTTGGGGGCGGGAAGCGGACAAGAGACCCAGTACTTC.

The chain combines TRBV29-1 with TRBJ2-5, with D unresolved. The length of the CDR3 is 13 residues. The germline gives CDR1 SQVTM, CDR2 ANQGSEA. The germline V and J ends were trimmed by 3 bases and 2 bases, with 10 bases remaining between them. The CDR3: CSVDTGSQETQYF. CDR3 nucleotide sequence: TGCAGCGTTGATACGGGCAGTCAAGAGACCCAGTACTTC.

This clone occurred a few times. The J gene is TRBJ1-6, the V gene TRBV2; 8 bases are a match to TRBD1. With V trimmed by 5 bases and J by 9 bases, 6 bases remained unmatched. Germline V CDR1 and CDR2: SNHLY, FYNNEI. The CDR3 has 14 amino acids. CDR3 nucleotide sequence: TGTGCCAGCAGTTTCAGGGACAGGAGTTCACCCCTCCACTTT. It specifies CASSFRDRSSPLHF.

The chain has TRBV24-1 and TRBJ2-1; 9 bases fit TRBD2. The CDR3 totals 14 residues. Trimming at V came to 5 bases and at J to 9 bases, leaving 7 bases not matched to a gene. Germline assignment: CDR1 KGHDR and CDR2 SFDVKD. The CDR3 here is CATSAGLAGSEQFF. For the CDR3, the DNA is TGTGCCACCAGTGCGGGACTAGCTGGTAGTGAGCAGTTCTTC.

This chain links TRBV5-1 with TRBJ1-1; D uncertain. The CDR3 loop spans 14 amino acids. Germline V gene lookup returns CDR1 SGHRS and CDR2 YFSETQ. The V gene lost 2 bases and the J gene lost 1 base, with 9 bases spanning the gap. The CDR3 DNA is TGCGCCAGCAGCTTCCTAACATCGAACACTGAAGCTTTCTTT. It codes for CASSFLTSNTEAFF.

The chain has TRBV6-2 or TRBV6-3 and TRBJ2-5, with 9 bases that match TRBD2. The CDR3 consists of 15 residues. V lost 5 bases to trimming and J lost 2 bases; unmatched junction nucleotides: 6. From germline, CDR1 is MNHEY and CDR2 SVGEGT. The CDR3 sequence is CASSPRLAEQETQYF. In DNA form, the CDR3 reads TGTGCCAGCAGTCCAAGACTAGCGGAACAAGAGACCCAGTACTTC.

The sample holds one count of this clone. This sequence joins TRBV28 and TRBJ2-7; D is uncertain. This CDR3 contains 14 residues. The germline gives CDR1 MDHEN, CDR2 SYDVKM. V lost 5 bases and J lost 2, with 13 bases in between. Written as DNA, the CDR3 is TGTGCCAGCAGTCCTCAACTGACCCCCTACGAGCAGTACTTC. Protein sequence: CASSPQLTPYEQYF.

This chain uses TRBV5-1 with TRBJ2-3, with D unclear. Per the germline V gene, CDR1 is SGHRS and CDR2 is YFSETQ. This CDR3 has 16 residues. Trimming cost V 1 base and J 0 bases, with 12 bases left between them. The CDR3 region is CASSLTGSASTDTQYF. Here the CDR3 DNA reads TGCGCCAGCAGCTTGACGGGCAGTGCTAGCACAGATACGCAGTATTTT.

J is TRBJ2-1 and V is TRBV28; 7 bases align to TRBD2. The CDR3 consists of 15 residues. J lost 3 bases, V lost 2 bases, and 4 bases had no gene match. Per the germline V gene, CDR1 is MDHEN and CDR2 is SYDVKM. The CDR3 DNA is TGTGCCAGCAGTTTAGGCGGGAGTTTCTACAATGAGCAGTTCTTC. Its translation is CASSLGGSFYNEQFF. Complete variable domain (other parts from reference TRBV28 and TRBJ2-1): DVKVTQSSRYLVKRTGEKVFLECVQDMDHENMFWYRQDPGLGLRLIYFSYDVKMKEKGDIPEGYSVSREKKERFSLILESASTNQTSMYLCASSLGGSFYNEQFFGPGTRLTVL.

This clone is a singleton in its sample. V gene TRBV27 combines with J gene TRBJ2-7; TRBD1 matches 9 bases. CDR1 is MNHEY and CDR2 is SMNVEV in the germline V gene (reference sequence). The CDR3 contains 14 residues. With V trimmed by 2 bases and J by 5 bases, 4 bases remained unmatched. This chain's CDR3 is CASSLRTGAHEQYF. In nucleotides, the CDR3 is TGTGCCAGCAGTTTAAGGACAGGGGCCCACGAGCAGTACTTC.

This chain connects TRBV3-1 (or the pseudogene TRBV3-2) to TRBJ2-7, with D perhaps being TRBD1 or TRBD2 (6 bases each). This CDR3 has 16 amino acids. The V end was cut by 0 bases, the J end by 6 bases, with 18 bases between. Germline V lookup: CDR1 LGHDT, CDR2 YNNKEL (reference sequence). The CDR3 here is CASSQEGGLSPLEQYF. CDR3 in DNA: TGTGCCAGCAGCCAAGAGGGGGGCCTCTCTCCTCTCGAGCAGTACTTC.

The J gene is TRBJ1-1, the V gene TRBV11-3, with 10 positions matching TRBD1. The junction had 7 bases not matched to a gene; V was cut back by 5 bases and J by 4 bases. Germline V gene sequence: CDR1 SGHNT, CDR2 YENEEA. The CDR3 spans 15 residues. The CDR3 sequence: CASSAGQGMGTEAFF. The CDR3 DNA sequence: TGTGCCAGCAGCGCGGGACAGGGGATGGGCACTGAAGCTTTCTTT.